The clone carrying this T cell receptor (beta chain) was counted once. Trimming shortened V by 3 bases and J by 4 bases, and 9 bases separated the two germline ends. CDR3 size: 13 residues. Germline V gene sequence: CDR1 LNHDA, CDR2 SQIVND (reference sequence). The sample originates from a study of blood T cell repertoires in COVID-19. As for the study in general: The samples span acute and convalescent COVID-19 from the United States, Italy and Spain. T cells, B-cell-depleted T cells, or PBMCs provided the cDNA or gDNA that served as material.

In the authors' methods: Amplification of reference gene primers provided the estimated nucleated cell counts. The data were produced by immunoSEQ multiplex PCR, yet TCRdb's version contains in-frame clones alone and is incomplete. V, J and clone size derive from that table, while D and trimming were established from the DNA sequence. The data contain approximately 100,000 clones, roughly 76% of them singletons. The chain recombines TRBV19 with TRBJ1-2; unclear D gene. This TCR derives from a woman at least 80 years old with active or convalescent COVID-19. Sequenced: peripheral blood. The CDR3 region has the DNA TGTGCCAGTAGTATGCAGGCCTCCTATGGCTACACCTTC. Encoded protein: CASSMQASYGYTF.